Sequencing of this T cell receptor beta chain was carried out in a study of blood T cell repertoires in COVID-19. TCRdb's table, derived via immunoSEQ multiplex PCR, lists solely in-frame clones and lacks some. Here the sample spans 75,000 to 90,000 clones, over 80% being singletons. The junction had 8 bases not matched to a gene; V was cut back by 4 bases and J by 4 bases. The CDR3 consists of 15 residues. CDR1 is SQVTM and CDR2 is ANQGSEA in the germline V gene. The chain employs TRBV29-1 and TRBJ1-1; 11 bases align to TRBD1. The sequenced material came from peripheral blood. The clonotype was recovered from a man at least 80 years old with acute or convalescent COVID-19. CDR3 sequence: CSVVGTGGRGTEAFF. CDR3 nucleotide sequence: TGCAGCGTTGTTGGGACAGGGGGACGGGGCACTGAAGCTTTCTTT.